This entry lists 6 T cell receptor beta chains sequenced from one sample in a study of OX40 agonist ivuxolimab in advanced cancers. Profiling relied on immunoSEQ multiplex PCR, and the TCRdb table lists in-frame clones only, not all of them. The sample consists of over 50,000 clones, nearly 90% of them appearing once. Source: CD4+ or CD8+ T cells sorted from blood, taken in a trial of the OX40 agonist ivuxolimab. All receptors derive from an adult with an advanced solid tumor such as melanoma, head and neck, liver or kidney cancer.

The CDR3 sequence is CASNGLGTDTQYF. Here the CDR3 DNA reads TGTGCCAGCAATGGACTTGGCACAGATACGCAGTATTTT. The V and J genes are TRBV2 and TRBJ2-3; possible D gene TRBD2, 5 bases. Trimming took off 7 bases at V and 1 base at J, with 9 bases between the two ends. There are 13 residues in the CDR3. Germline loops: CDR1 SNHLY, CDR2 FYNNEI.

The chain uses TRBV2 and TRBJ1-1; D is undetermined. The germline V gene encodes CDR1 SNHLY and CDR2 FYNNEI. The CDR3 contains 15 residues. The V and J ends lost 2 bases and 4 bases respectively, with 14 bases between them. CDR3 sequence reads: CASSEWGGLSTEAFF. For the CDR3, the DNA is TGTGCCAGCAGTGAATGGGGTGGTTTGAGCACTGAAGCTTTCTTT.

The chain links TRBV5-1 to TRBJ2-5; TRBD1 matches 11 bases. V was pared by 0 bases and J by 1 base, with 2 bases of the junction left unmatched. Germline V gene sequence: CDR1 SGHRS, CDR2 YFSETQ. This CDR3 is built from 16 residues. The CDR3 is CASSLAGTGGQETQYF. The CDR3 DNA reads as TGCGCCAGCAGCTTGGCTGGGACAGGGGGCCAAGAGACCCAGTACTTC.

This rearrangement joins TRBV7-2 to TRBJ1-5; 10 bases line up with TRBD1. Germline V gene lookup returns CDR1 SGHTA and CDR2 FQGNSA. V shed 4 bases, J shed 4 bases, and the junction held 1 base outside the gene matches. The CDR3 loop spans 14 amino acids. In nucleotides, the CDR3 is TGTGCCAGCAGCTCGGGACAGGGGAATCAGCCCCAGCATTTT. Translated: CASSSGQGNQPQHF.

J is TRBJ1-2 and V is TRBV19, with 7 positions matching TRBD1. The V segment lost 9 bases and the J segment 1 base; nucleotides outside the gene matches: 11. The CDR3 extends over 15 amino acids. Looked up from germline, CDR1 is LNHDA and CDR2 is SQIVND (reference sequence). The CDR3 DNA reads as TGTGCCAGCACCAAAGGGGCAGGGGGTAACTATGGCTACACCTTC. Protein sequence: CASTKGAGGNYGYTF.

The chain uses TRBV25-1 and TRBJ2-2; D unresolved. V was clipped by 5 bases and J by 0 bases, with 13 bases between them. The germline CDR1 and CDR2 sequences are MGHDK and SYGVNS. The CDR3 loop spans 16 amino acids. The CDR3 DNA is TGTGCCAGCAGTCCCTCCAGGCCATCGAACACCGGGGAGCTGTTTTTT. It yields the protein CASSPSRPSNTGELFF.